Below are 12 T cell receptor beta chains sequenced from a single sample in a study of long-term antiretroviral therapy in people with HIV. Survey-level immunoSEQ v3.0 assays were run. Clones were read by immunoSEQ multiplex PCR, and TCRdb kept only the in-frame ones, dropping some. The table lists tens of thousands of clones, around four fifths of them singletons. The starting material was unsorted PBMCs, obtained 0.3 years after starting antiretroviral therapy. These receptors were taken from a man aged 18 to 30 with HIV.

The chain combines TRBV11-1 with TRBJ2-3; D tentatively fits TRBD1 or TRBD2 (5 bases each). In germline, CDR1 is SGHAT, CDR2 FQDESV (reference sequence). V dropped 5 bases and J dropped 0 bases, with 12 bases sitting between them. CDR3 length: 15 residues. For the CDR3, the DNA is TGTGCCAGCAGCCGGGGCCACACTAGCACAGATACGCAGTATTTT. The encoded protein is CASSRGHTSTDTQYF. Full variable domain (outside the CDR3, taken from reference TRBV11-1 and TRBJ2-3): EAEVAQSPRYKITEKSQAVAFWCDPISGHATLYWYRQILGQGPELLVQFQDESVVDDSQLPKDRFSAERLKGVDSTLKIQPAELGDSAMYLCASSRGHTSTDTQYFGPGTRLTVL.

V usage is TRBV7-9 and J usage is TRBJ2-7; tentatively, D is TRBD1 or TRBD2 (6 bases each). The germline CDR1 and CDR2 sequences are SEHNR and FQNEAQ (reference sequence). The CDR3 extends over 13 amino acids. Trimming took off 7 bases at V and 6 bases at J, with 16 bases between the two ends. The CDR3 sequence: CASTLIKGGEQYF. The DNA of the CDR3 is TGTGCCAGCACCCTTATTAAGGGGGGCGAGCAGTACTTC.

This clone was found a few times. J is TRBJ1-5 and V is TRBV6-6, with no clear D. V lost 2 bases and J lost 2, with 13 bases in between. CDR3 length: 16 amino acids. Germline CDR1 MNHNY, CDR2 SVGAGI (reference sequence). In DNA form, the CDR3 reads TGTGCCAGCAGTTACGGGCCGTTCACAGGCAATCAGCCCCAGCATTTT. Translation gives CASSYGPFTGNQPQHF.

The chain combines TRBV18 with TRBJ1-1; D not resolved. Germline V gene sequence: CDR1 KGHSH, CDR2 LQKENI. V was pared by 2 bases and J by 6 bases, with 10 bases between. The CDR3 loop spans 13 amino acids. Here the CDR3 reads CASSPNPSAEAFF. CDR3 DNA sequence: TGTGCCAGCTCACCAAACCCCTCGGCTGAAGCTTTCTTT.

Here the CDR3 DNA reads TGTGCCAGCAGTTACCGCGGGGAGAACACTGAAGCTTTCTTT. It specifies CASSYRGENTEAFF. The chain carries TRBV6-6 and TRBJ1-1; D uncertain. The germline V and J ends were trimmed by 2 bases and 1 base, with 8 bases remaining between them. This CDR3 contains 14 residues. The germline V gene encodes CDR1 MNHNY and CDR2 SVGAGI (reference sequence).

V and J are TRBV28 and TRBJ2-1, with D unresolved. Trimming left V 4 bases short and J 3 bases short, with 7 bases between. Germline CDR1 is MDHEN and CDR2 is SYDVKM. This CDR3 spans 13 amino acids. The CDR3 sequence is CASSYGNYNEQFF. Here the CDR3 DNA reads TGTGCCAGCAGTTATGGGAACTACAATGAGCAGTTCTTC.

V usage is TRBV9 and J usage is TRBJ2-7, with 7 bases lining up with TRBD1. V gave up 4 bases and J gave up 5 bases; unmatched junction bases: 21. CDR1 is SGDLS and CDR2 is YYNGEE in the germline V gene. This CDR3 has 18 residues. The CDR3 sequence is CASSPWDSLGKGTHEQYF. In DNA form, the CDR3 reads TGTGCCAGCAGCCCCTGGGACAGTCTGGGTAAGGGCACTCACGAGCAGTACTTC.

The chain uses TRBV5-1 and TRBJ2-1; 11 nucleotides align to TRBD2. CDR1 is SGHRS, CDR2 YFSETQ, per germline. The CDR3 has 15 amino acids. The junction had 6 bases not matched to a gene; V was cut back by 6 bases and J by 4 bases. The CDR3 loop is CASTIAGGLYNEQFF. CDR3 coding DNA: TGCGCCAGCACCATAGCGGGGGGGCTATACAATGAGCAGTTCTTC.

V is TRBV7-2 and J is TRBJ1-4, with unresolved D. Germline V gives CDR1 SGHTA, CDR2 FQGNSA. The V end lost 3 bases, the J end lost 3 bases, and 20 bases lay between the germline ends. This CDR3 region has 18 residues. The CDR3 sequence is CASSLEYYRGGANEKLFF. CDR3 in DNA: TGTGCCAGCAGCTTGGAGTATTATCGTGGAGGAGCTAATGAAAAACTGTTTTTT.

The J gene is TRBJ2-5, the V gene TRBV6-6, with 9 nucleotides matching TRBD2. The end of the DNA fits TRBJ2-7 better, so the J call may be wrong. Germline-derived CDR1 and CDR2 are MNHNY and SVGAGI (reference sequence). This CDR3 comprises 14 residues. This CDR3 reads CASRVSGSGDEQYF. The CDR3 DNA reads TGTGCCAGCAGGGTTAGCGGGAGTGGGGACGAGCAGTACTTC.

The chain joins TRBV7-6 to TRBJ2-3; D ambiguous. The CDR3 sequence is 13 residues long. V shed 4 bases and J shed 3 bases, with 8 bases lying between them. Germline CDR1 is SGHVS and CDR2 is FNYEAQ. DNA for the CDR3: TGTGCCAGCAGCTCCGTAGGTACAGATACGCAGTATTTT. This encodes CASSSVGTDTQYF.

This chain uses TRBV19 with TRBJ2-3; 10 nucleotides agree with TRBD2. J lost 7 bases, V lost 7 bases, and 11 bases had no gene match. This CDR3 region has 15 residues. Germline V gene sequence: CDR1 LNHDA, CDR2 SQIVND (reference sequence). CDR3: CASTYSVAGGYTQYF. The CDR3 nucleotides read TGTGCCAGTACCTATAGTGTAGCGGGGGGATATACGCAGTATTTT.